This T cell receptor beta chain comes out of a study of blood T cell repertoires in COVID-19. Sequenced by immunoSEQ multiplex PCR; TCRdb stores in-frame clones only, minus some. In the table there are 200,000 to 250,000 clones, 82% of which are singletons. The CDR3 has 15 amino acids. Germline loops: CDR1 LNHDA, CDR2 SQIVND (reference sequence). J lost 0 bases, V lost 6 bases, and 7 bases had no gene match. The chain uses TRBV19 and TRBJ1-1; 7 bases line up with TRBD1. The origin of this receptor is a woman aged 55 to 70 who had recovered from COVID-19. Sequenced: PBMCs or T cells enriched from blood (not recorded which). CDR3 loop: CASSPPGQMNTEAFF. The CDR3 nucleotides are TGTGCCAGTAGCCCCCCGGGACAGATGAACACTGAAGCTTTCTTT.